Below, 6 T cell receptor beta chains from the same sample are listed, as sequenced in a study of blood T cell repertoires in COVID-19. Only in-frame clones appear in the TCRdb table, and some are missing; sequencing was by immunoSEQ multiplex PCR. This repertoire shows some 120,000 clones, 75% to 80% found once; its top ten account for 7.9%. The sequenced sample consisted of peripheral blood. These receptors originate from a human donor in a cohort sampled during active COVID-19.

The rearrangement links TRBV7-6 to TRBJ1-6; no clear D. In germline, CDR1 is SGHVS, CDR2 FNYEAQ. The CDR3 consists of 16 residues. V lost 2 bases, J lost 7 bases, and 15 bases lay in between. The CDR3 DNA is TGTGCCAGCAGCTTACGGTCCTCGGGGTTAAATTCACCCCTCCACTTT. Its protein is CASSLRSSGLNSPLHF.

The chain recombines TRBV25-1 with TRBJ2-7; 10 nucleotides align to TRBD2. Looked up from germline, CDR1 is MGHDK and CDR2 is SYGVNS. Trimming cost V 1 base and J 6 bases; bases outside gene matches: 6. The CDR3 consists of 15 residues. The CDR3 sequence is CASSELGLAGVEQYF. The CDR3 region has the DNA TGTGCCAGCAGTGAATTGGGGCTAGCGGGAGTCGAGCAGTACTTC.

This chain uses TRBV29-1 with TRBJ1-1, with TRBD1 matching 7 bases. Germline CDR1 reads SQVTM; CDR2 reads ANQGSEA. The CDR3 extends over 12 amino acids. The V gene end was trimmed by 4 bases and the J gene end by 8 bases; junction bases not matched to a gene: 7. The CDR3 sequence: CSVGVGGNEAFF. The DNA of the CDR3 is TGCAGCGTTGGAGTAGGGGGCAACGAAGCTTTCTTT. Full variable domain (remainder filled in from reference TRBV29-1 and TRBJ1-1): SAVISQKPSRDICQRGTSLTIQCQVDSQVTMMFWYRQQPGQSLTLIATANQGSEATYESGFVIDKFPISRPNLTFSTLTVSNMSPEDSSIYLCSVGVGGNEAFFGQGTRLTVV.

This chain joins TRBV13 and TRBJ2-7; TRBD1 aligns across 12 bases. The CDR3 covers 14 residues. CDR1 is PRHDT, CDR2 FYEKMQ, per germline (reference sequence). V trimming: 5 bases; J trimming: 7 bases; junction bases outside the gene matches: 6. The CDR3 DNA reads as TGTGCCAGCAGCCCGGGACAGGGGGCTGGAGAGCAGTACTTC. It encodes CASSPGQGAGEQYF.

This chain links TRBV5-4 with TRBJ1-2, with 9 bases that match TRBD1. There are 16 residues in the CDR3. Germline values: CDR1 SGHNT, CDR2 YYREEE (reference sequence). The V and J ends lost 0 bases and 4 bases, in that order; junction bases with no gene match: 7. The CDR3 loop reads CASSLDPTGGAYGYTF. Written as DNA, the CDR3 is TGTGCCAGCAGCTTGGACCCGACAGGGGGTGCCTATGGCTACACCTTC.

The genes are TRBV3-1 (or the pseudogene TRBV3-2) and TRBJ2-7; possible D gene TRBD2, 5 bases. The CDR3 runs to 14 residues. Trimming pared 0 bases from V and 0 bases from J, leaving 6 bases between. From germline, CDR1 is LGHDT and CDR2 YNNKEL (reference sequence). This chain's CDR3 is CASSQEGSSYEQYF. DNA of the CDR3: TGTGCCAGCAGCCAAGAAGGGAGCTCCTACGAGCAGTACTTC.